This section outlines one TCR beta chain sequence together with its context. The antigen remains undetermined. A read error may account for a junction end that differs from germline. These data come from a study of breast tumors, draining lymph nodes, adjacent tissues. Breast cancer patients provided tissue from their axillary draining lymph nodes. Using its own MiXCR run on the multiplex PCR reads, TCRdb lists one record per CDR3 protein. The top ten hold roughly 4.5% of the sample, which has about 180,000 distinct CDR3 sequences, about 33% seen once. Germline loops: CDR1 SEHNR, CDR2 FQNEAQ (reference sequence). This CDR3 has 15 amino acids. The study's findings and limits: That most tumor T cells come from lymph nodes remained unproven. Tumor repertoires ranked between lymph nodes and nontumor tissue in diversity, with V and J gene preferences. Compared with basal-like, luminal-like tumors shared significantly more repertoire with nontumor tissue.

The gene calls are TRBV7-9 and TRBJ1-2, with D uncertain. The receptor was derived from a female donor with breast cancer. Some clones in this sample may be carry-over from other donors' samples. Sequencing was carried out using axillary lymph node tissue. The CDR3 loop is CASSFVDRQSQDFSF. In nucleotides, the CDR3 is TGTGCCAGCAGCTTTGTTGACCGGCAGAGCCAGGACTTCTCCTTC. Based on the CDR3 plus reference TRBV7-9 and TRBJ1-2, the full variable domain is DTGVSQNPRHKITKRGQNVTFRCDPISEHNRLYWYRQTLGQGPEFLTYFQNEAQLEKSRLLSDRFSAERPKGSFSTLEIQRTEQGDSAMYLCASSFVDRQSQDFSFGSGTRLTVV.